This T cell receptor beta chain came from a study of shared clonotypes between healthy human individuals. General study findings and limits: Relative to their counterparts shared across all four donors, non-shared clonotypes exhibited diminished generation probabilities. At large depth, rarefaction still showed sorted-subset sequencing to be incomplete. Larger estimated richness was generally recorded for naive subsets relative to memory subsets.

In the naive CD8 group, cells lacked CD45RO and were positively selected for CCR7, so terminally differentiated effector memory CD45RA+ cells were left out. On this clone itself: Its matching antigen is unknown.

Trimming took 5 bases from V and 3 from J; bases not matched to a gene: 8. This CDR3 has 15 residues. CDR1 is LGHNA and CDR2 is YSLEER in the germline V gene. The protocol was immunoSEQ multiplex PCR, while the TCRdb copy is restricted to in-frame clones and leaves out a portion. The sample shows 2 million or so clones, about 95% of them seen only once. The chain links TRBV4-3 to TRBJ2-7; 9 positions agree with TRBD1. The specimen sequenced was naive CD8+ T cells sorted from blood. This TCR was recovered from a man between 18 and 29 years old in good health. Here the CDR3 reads CASSADRGRDYEQYF. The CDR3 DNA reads TGCGCCAGCAGCGCAGACAGGGGGAGAGACTACGAGCAGTACTTC.